This entry describes one TCR beta chain. The data were obtained in a study of OX40 agonist ivuxolimab in advanced cancers. At the level of the study: Dose-escalation cases comprised hepatocellular carcinoma, melanoma, renal cell or head and neck cancer.

Germline V gene lookup returns CDR1 LNHDA and CDR2 SQIVND (reference sequence). Deletions cut 6 bases from V and 4 bases from J, with 18 bases between. This CDR3 has 15 amino acids. Assay used: immunoSEQ multiplex PCR; TCRdb lists only in-frame clones, some missing. Among 60,000 to 85,000 clones listed, roughly nine tenths were seen once. The chain has TRBV19 and TRBJ1-1, with a possible D match to TRBD1 (6 bases). The source was CD4+ or CD8+ T cells sorted from blood, collected in a trial of the OX40 agonist ivuxolimab. The sequence derives from an adult with an advanced solid tumor such as melanoma, head and neck, liver or kidney cancer. CDR3 loop: CASRERGARGTEAFF. CDR3 in DNA: TGTGCCAGTAGAGAACGGGGGGCCAGAGGCACTGAAGCTTTCTTT.